This TCR beta chain derives from a study of diagnostic markers for celiac disease (dated by TCRdb to between 2020 and 2021). These reads were obtained on an Illumina MiSeq. After the reads were reprocessed by TCRdb, one entry was made per CDR3 protein sequence, with no DNA. This sample's listing comprises under 6,000 distinct CDR3 sequences. Jointly, the top ten make up 5.5% to 6% of the sample. CDR1 and CDR2, looked up from the germline V gene, are SGHRS and YFSETQ. The cysteine opens and the phenylalanine closes a CDR3 of 13 amino acids. No coding sequence is recorded. Points on this clonotype: The target of this receptor is not known.

Source material: either unsorted cells or a sorted T cell fraction (not recorded which). The origin of this receptor is a human donor. This table probably holds off-target reads from a library built for another chain. This receptor chain uses TRBV5-1 and TRBJ1-1; TCRdb's D call of TRBD1 is untestable without DNA. The CDR3 protein sequence reads: CASRSGQNTEAFF.